One sample yielded the 32 T cell receptor beta chains listed below, sequenced in a study of cytomegalovirus exposure and HLA in healthy donors. The PCR ran on 60 Vbeta and 13 Jbeta primers. The method was immunoSEQ multiplex PCR; TCRdb's version includes in-frame clones alone and lacks a portion of them. The table includes around 300,000 clones, about 90% detected once. The sequenced sample consisted of PBMCs. These receptor sequences come from a woman aged 18-30 years in good health and CMV-seronegative.

The gene calls are TRBV6-1 and TRBJ1-2; 8 bases are shared with TRBD1. V gave up 3 bases and J gave up 2 bases; unmatched junction bases: 5. CDR3 length: 15 residues. Per the germline V gene, CDR1 is MNHNS and CDR2 is SASEGT. The CDR3 sequence is CASSEQGAPNYGYTF. The CDR3 nucleotides read TGTGCCAGCAGTGAGCAGGGGGCGCCGAACTATGGCTACACCTTC.

J is TRBJ2-5 and V is TRBV9; 7 bases are a match to TRBD1. V was pared by 3 bases and J by 3 bases, with 2 bases of the junction left unmatched. Germline lookup yields CDR1 SGDLS and CDR2 YYNGEE. The CDR3 consists of 13 residues. The CDR3: CASSGTGEETQYF. The CDR3 DNA follows: TGTGCCAGCAGCGGGACAGGAGAAGAGACCCAGTACTTC.

This clone has only a few counts. This rearrangement joins TRBV9 to TRBJ1-2; possibly TRBD1 for D (6 bases). Trimming took off 0 bases at V and 0 bases at J, with 12 bases between the two ends. The V gene's germline CDR1 is SGDLS and CDR2 YYNGEE. This CDR3 comprises 16 residues. The DNA of the CDR3 is TGTGCCAGCAGCGTAGAGGGGGGGTCGGCTAACTATGGCTACACCTTC. Encoded protein: CASSVEGGSANYGYTF.

Concerning this clone itself: The germline gene is not matched at one end of the junction; a read error may be the cause. The chain recombines TRBV7-9 with TRBJ2-1; TRBD2 matches at 10 bases. Germline V gene sequence: CDR1 SEHNR, CDR2 FQNEAQ (reference sequence). The CDR3 covers 14 residues. The CDR3 DNA sequence: TGTTCCAGCAGTACTAGCGGGGTCTACAATGAGCAGTTCTTC. Its protein product is CSSSTSGVYNEQFF.

The gene calls are TRBV19 and TRBJ2-3, with TRBD2 identical over 13 bases. The CDR3 is 17 amino acids. Per the germline V gene, CDR1 is LNHDA and CDR2 is SQIVND (reference sequence). Trimming removed 3 bases from V and 8 bases from J; junction bases left unmatched: 11. CDR3 sequence: CASSIEPTSGGAATQYF. In DNA form, the CDR3 reads TGTGCCAGTAGTATTGAGCCTACTAGCGGGGGGGCCGCTACGCAGTATTTT. Full variable domain (rest looked up from reference TRBV19 and TRBJ2-3): DGGITQSPKYLFRKEGQNVTLSCEQNLNHDAMYWYRQDPGQGLRLIYYSQIVNDFQKGDIAEGYSVSREKKESFPLTVTSAQKNPTAFYLCASSIEPTSGGAATQYFGPGTRLTVL.

The chain joins TRBV5-4 to TRBJ2-5; 11 bases align to TRBD2. The CDR3 extends over 15 amino acids. The germline V gene has CDR1 SGHNT and CDR2 YYREEE (reference sequence). Trimming at V came to 0 bases and at J to 5 bases, leaving 3 bases not matched to a gene. DNA for the CDR3: TGTGCCAGCAGCTTGGAACCTAGCGGGGGGGAGACCCAGTACTTC. Translation: CASSLEPSGGETQYF.

About this clone: An end of the junction does not agree with germline; a read error may underlie this. The chain carries TRBV7-9 and TRBJ2-7, with D tentatively TRBD2 (6 bases). Germline CDR1 reads SEHNR; CDR2 reads FQNEAQ (reference sequence). This CDR3 is 15 amino acids long. CDR3: CSSSLARDGPYEQYF. The DNA for the CDR3 is TGTTCCAGCAGCTTAGCGCGGGACGGCCCCTACGAGCAGTACTTC. The variable domain in full, completed from reference TRBV7-9 and TRBJ2-7, reads DTGVSQNPRHKITKRGQNVTFRCDPISEHNRLYWYRQTLGQGPEFLTYFQNEAQLEKSRLLSDRFSAERPKGSFSTLEIQRTEQGDSAMYLCSSSLARDGPYEQYFGPGTRLTVT.

This chain connects TRBV5-6 to TRBJ1-5; 9 bases are shared with TRBD1. V shed 4 bases and J 0 bases; nucleotides not matched to a gene: 2. From germline, CDR1 is SGHDT and CDR2 YYEEEE. This CDR3 is built from 15 residues. This CDR3 reads CASSTDRGSNQPQHF. For the CDR3, the DNA is TGTGCCAGCAGCACGGACAGGGGTAGCAATCAGCCCCAGCATTTT.

The sample holds one count of this clone. The gene calls are TRBV7-2 and TRBJ2-1; 7 bases align to TRBD2. The length of the CDR3 is 12 residues. The germline CDR1 and CDR2 sequences are SGHTA and FQGNSA. V dropped 4 bases and J dropped 11; count of bases not matched to a gene: 5. CDR3 amino acids: CASSSPGTKQFF. CDR3 coding DNA: TGTGCCAGCAGCTCCCCCGGGACTAAGCAGTTCTTC.

V usage is TRBV5-1 and J usage is TRBJ2-5, with TRBD2 matching 7 bases. Judging by the DNA end, TRBJ2-7 fits better; the J call may be wrong. This CDR3 spans 15 amino acids. CDR1 SGHRS and CDR2 YFSETQ come from the germline V gene. CDR3 DNA sequence: TGCGCCAGCAGCATGGGCGGGACTACGTCCGTCGAGCAGTACTTC. It encodes CASSMGGTTSVEQYF.

The CDR3 region is CASSFSGTITYEQYF. CDR3 DNA sequence: TGTGCCAGCAGTTTCTCCGGGACAATTACCTACGAGCAGTACTTC. The chain has TRBV27 and TRBJ2-7; possibly TRBD1 for D (6 bases). CDR1 and CDR2 from the germline V gene are MNHEY and SMNVEV (reference sequence). The CDR3 is 15 amino acids. V was shortened by 3 bases and J by 2 bases, with 14 bases between the two germline ends.

The J gene is TRBJ2-5, the V gene TRBV7-9; the match to TRBD1 covers 8 bases. J was trimmed by 11 bases and V by 1 base; bases with no gene match: 12. The CDR3 is 15 amino acids. Germline V gene data show CDR1 as SEHNR and CDR2 as FQNEAQ (reference sequence). The CDR3 reads CASSLVGQGAGEQYF. Here the CDR3 DNA reads TGTGCCAGCAGCTTAGTGGGGCAGGGGGCCGGGGAGCAGTACTTC. The full variable domain, in which reference TRBV7-9 and TRBJ2-5 provide the parts outside the CDR3, is DTGVSQNPRHKITKRGQNVTFRCDPISEHNRLYWYRQTLGQGPEFLTYFQNEAQLEKSRLLSDRFSAERPKGSFSTLEIQRTEQGDSAMYLCASSLVGQGAGEQYFGPGTRLLVL.

In its sample, this clone was seen a few times. The chain couples TRBV2 to TRBJ1-6; perhaps TRBD1 as D (6 bases). The germline V gene encodes CDR1 SNHLY and CDR2 FYNNEI. Trimming took off 7 bases at V and 9 bases at J, with 16 bases between the two ends. CDR3 size: 14 residues. The CDR3 nucleotides are TGTGCCAGCACGCTTACAGGGTCGGCTTCACCCCTCCACTTT. This encodes CASTLTGSASPLHF.

This chain joins TRBV18 and TRBJ1-5, with no clear D. The ends were cut back, 2 bases at V and 2 bases at J, with 7 bases in the middle. Germline CDR1 reads KGHSH; CDR2 reads LQKENI. This CDR3 is 14 amino acids long. This chain's CDR3 is CASSPAQGNQPQHF. As DNA, the CDR3 is TGTGCCAGCTCACCAGCGCAGGGCAATCAGCCCCAGCATTTT.

The chain links TRBV21-1 to TRBJ2-1; the table's D call TRBD1 went unverified against the DNA. TRBV21-1 is tagged as a pseudogene. This CDR3 region has 19 residues. In DNA form, the CDR3 reads TGTGCCAGCAGCAAACTGGGGTCCCTTGCCCGGACACCCTACAATGAGCAGTTCTTC. Its translation: CASSKLGSLARTPYNEQFF.

The J gene is TRBJ2-7, the V gene TRBV11-1; 8 nucleotides align to TRBD1. Trimming removed 2 bases from V and 9 bases from J; junction bases left unmatched: 6. Per germline, CDR1 SGHAT and CDR2 FQDESV (reference sequence). The CDR3 contains 13 residues. The CDR3 spells CASSLRTGWAQYF. DNA for the CDR3: TGTGCCAGCAGCTTACGGACAGGGTGGGCGCAGTACTTC.

This clone showed up just once. The V and J genes are TRBV2 and TRBJ2-7; possibly TRBD1 for D (6 bases). The germline V gene has CDR1 SNHLY and CDR2 FYNNEI. V lost 2 bases, J lost 2 bases, and 16 bases lay in between. The CDR3 sequence is 16 residues long. The CDR3: CASSEILTGKAYEQYF. In DNA form, the CDR3 reads TGTGCCAGCAGTGAAATCTTAACAGGGAAGGCCTACGAGCAGTACTTC.

The J gene is TRBJ1-1, the V gene TRBV27, with 8 bases lining up with TRBD1. The germline CDR1 and CDR2 sequences are MNHEY and SMNVEV (reference sequence). The CDR3 contains 13 residues. V trimming: 6 bases; J trimming: 5 bases; junction bases outside the gene matches: 5. CDR3 coding DNA: TGTGCCAGCAGGAACAGGGGGAGAACTGAAGCTTTCTTT. Translation gives CASRNRGRTEAFF.

The chain employs TRBV25-1 and TRBJ1-5, with 9 bases aligning to TRBD1. The germline gives CDR1 MGHDK, CDR2 SYGVNS. V shed 6 bases, J shed 5 bases, and the junction held 14 bases outside the gene matches. The CDR3 loop spans 17 amino acids. The CDR3 bases are TGTGCCAGCAGATCAGTTCCGGGACAGGGTCGGCATCAGCCCCAGCATTTT. Translation: CASRSVPGQGRHQPQHF.

The J gene is TRBJ2-4, the V gene TRBV6-6; D is ambiguous. Germline CDR1 is MNHNY and CDR2 is SVGAGI (reference sequence). The CDR3 contains 12 residues. Trimming took off 2 bases at V and 8 bases at J, with 7 bases between the two ends. The CDR3 bases are TGTGCCAGCAGTTACCGGTTGGACATTCAGTACTTC. It codes for CASSYRLDIQYF.

The chain employs TRBV27 and TRBJ1-2; D might be TRBD1 (6 bases). V shed 7 bases and J shed 2 bases, with 14 bases lying between them. This CDR3 has 14 residues. Germline loops: CDR1 MNHEY, CDR2 SMNVEV (reference sequence). In nucleotides, the CDR3 is TGTGCCAGCAAGTATTCTACAGGGAACTATGGCTACACCTTC. Translating it yields CASKYSTGNYGYTF.

The CDR3 region is CAWRLRGNEQFF. The CDR3 region has the DNA TGTGCCTGGAGGCTTCGGGGGAATGAGCAGTTCTTC. The chain recombines TRBV30 with TRBJ2-1; perhaps TRBD2 as D (6 bases). CDR1 and CDR2 from the germline V gene are GTSNPN and SVGIG (reference sequence). This CDR3 spans 12 amino acids. The V gene lost 3 bases and the J gene lost 7 bases, with 10 bases spanning the gap. The variable domain in full, with the rest retrieved from reference TRBV30 and TRBJ2-1, is SQTIHQWPATLVQPVGSPLSLECTVEGTSNPNLYWYRQAAGRGLQLLFYSVGIGQISSEVPQNLSASRPQDRQFILSSKKLLLSDSGFYLCAWRLRGNEQFFGPGTRLTVL.

This rearrangement joins TRBV6-6 to TRBJ1-2; TRBD1 matches at 7 bases. The CDR3 has 15 residues. Germline-derived CDR1 and CDR2 are MNHNY and SVGAGI (reference sequence). V shed 2 bases and J 3 bases; nucleotides not matched to a gene: 6. CDR3 sequence: CASSYGFTGDYGYTF. CDR3 nucleotides: TGTGCCAGCAGTTACGGTTTCACAGGGGACTATGGCTACACCTTC.

This clone has only one observation. The rearrangement links TRBV9 to TRBJ1-5; 8 bases are shared with TRBD1. This CDR3 has 15 residues. Per the germline V gene, CDR1 is SGDLS and CDR2 is YYNGEE. Losses at the gene ends were 5 bases for V and 3 bases for J; bases not matched to a gene: 7. The CDR3 protein is CASRIRDRHNQPQHF. The CDR3 nucleotides read TGTGCCAGCAGGATCCGGGACAGGCACAATCAGCCCCAGCATTTT. Combining the CDR3 with reference TRBV9 and TRBJ1-5 gives the whole variable domain DSGVTQTPKHLITATGQRVTLRCSPRSGDLSVYWYQQSLDQGLQFLIQYYNGEERAKGNILERFSAQQFPDLHSELNLSSLELGDSALYFCASRIRDRHNQPQHFGDGTRLSIL.

This clone was found once. The same CDR3 arises from other DNA sequences in this sample as well. CDR3 amino acids: CASSPRTGDEKLFF. The CDR3 DNA follows: TGTGCCAGCAGCCCCCGGACAGGTGATGAAAAACTGTTTTTT. The V and J genes are TRBV7-9 and TRBJ1-4; 7 bases map to TRBD1. The junction had 6 bases not matched to a gene; V was cut back by 5 bases and J by 6 bases. CDR1 and CDR2 (germline): SEHNR, FQNEAQ (reference sequence). This CDR3 region has 14 residues.

The genes are TRBV19 and TRBJ2-1, with a possible D match to TRBD1 (6 bases). V dropped 5 bases and J dropped 2 bases, with 10 bases sitting between them. The CDR3 spans 14 residues. Per the germline V gene, CDR1 is LNHDA and CDR2 is SQIVND (reference sequence). The CDR3: CASSQGLPYNEQFF. For the CDR3, the DNA is TGTGCCAGTAGTCAGGGGTTGCCCTACAATGAGCAGTTCTTC.

J is TRBJ2-7 and V is TRBV27, with no clear D. CDR1 and CDR2 from the germline V gene are MNHEY and SMNVEV (reference sequence). There are 17 residues in the CDR3. V lost 3 bases and J 4 bases, leaving 22 bases between the germline ends. As DNA, the CDR3 is TGTGCCAGCAGTTTTCTCCTACCGGGTATGTCCCATTACGAGCAGTACTTC. Its translation: CASSFLLPGMSHYEQYF.

The chain recombines TRBV7-9 with TRBJ2-4, with D hard to call. Germline V gives CDR1 SEHNR, CDR2 FQNEAQ (reference sequence). The germline V and J ends were trimmed by 7 bases and 7 bases, with 8 bases remaining between them. This CDR3 region has 11 residues. CDR3 sequence reads: CASTPQNIQYF. The DNA of the CDR3 is TGTGCCAGCACCCCACAGAACATTCAGTACTTC. Supplemented by reference TRBV7-9 and TRBJ2-4, the full variable domain reads DTGVSQNPRHKITKRGQNVTFRCDPISEHNRLYWYRQTLGQGPEFLTYFQNEAQLEKSRLLSDRFSAERPKGSFSTLEIQRTEQGDSAMYLCASTPQNIQYFGAGTRLSVL.

The chain uses TRBV2 and TRBJ2-1; 12 positions match TRBD2. V was pared by 8 bases and J by 10 bases, with 9 bases of the junction left unmatched. CDR3 length: 14 amino acids. The germline V gene has CDR1 SNHLY and CDR2 FYNNEI. CDR3 loop: CASLRTSGVREQFF. The CDR3 DNA reads TGTGCCAGCCTCCGGACTAGCGGGGTTCGGGAGCAGTTCTTC.

This rearrangement joins TRBV6-1 to TRBJ2-1; TRBD2 is a possible D gene (5 bases). The CDR3 contains 14 residues. Germline V gene data show CDR1 as MNHNS and CDR2 as SASEGT. V lost 1 base, J lost 6 bases, and 10 bases lay in between. CDR3 nucleotide sequence: TGTGCCAGCAGTGAAGGGCTAGCCCTCAATGAGCAGTTCTTC. This encodes CASSEGLALNEQFF.

This chain uses TRBV29-1 with TRBJ1-2, with D tentatively TRBD1 (6 bases). The germline V gene encodes CDR1 SQVTM and CDR2 ANQGSEA. The CDR3 runs 12 residues. Trimming left V 7 bases short and J 6 bases short, with 15 bases between. The CDR3 DNA sequence: TGCAGCGCCACGGACAGTACTAATGGCTACACCTTC. Protein product: CSATDSTNGYTF. The complete variable domain, with remaining parts taken from reference TRBV29-1 and TRBJ1-2, reads SAVISQKPSRDICQRGTSLTIQCQVDSQVTMMFWYRQQPGQSLTLIATANQGSEATYESGFVIDKFPISRPNLTFSTLTVSNMSPEDSSIYLCSATDSTNGYTFGSGTRLTVV.

J is TRBJ2-6 and V is TRBV2; D is unresolved. The CDR3 length is 16 residues. V was pared by 2 bases and J by 1 base, with 9 bases between. Germline V CDR1 and CDR2: SNHLY, FYNNEI. The CDR3 spells CASSELQPSGANVLTF. CDR3 coding DNA: TGTGCCAGCAGTGAACTACAGCCTTCTGGGGCCAACGTCCTGACTTTC.